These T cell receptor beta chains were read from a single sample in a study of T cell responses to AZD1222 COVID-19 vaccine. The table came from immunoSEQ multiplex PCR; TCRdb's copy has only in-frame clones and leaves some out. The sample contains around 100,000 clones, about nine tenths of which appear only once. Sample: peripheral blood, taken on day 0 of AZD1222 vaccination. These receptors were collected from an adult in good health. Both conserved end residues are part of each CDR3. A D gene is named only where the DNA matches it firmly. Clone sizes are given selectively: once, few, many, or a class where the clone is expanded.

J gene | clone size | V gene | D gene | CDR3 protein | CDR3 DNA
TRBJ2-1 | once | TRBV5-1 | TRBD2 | CASSLDAGGSNEQFF | TGCGCCAGCAGCTTGGATGCGGGAGGGAGCAATGAGCAGTTCTTC
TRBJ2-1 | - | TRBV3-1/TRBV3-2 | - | CASSQDLSYNEQFF | TGTGCCAGCAGCCAAGACTTGAGCTACAATGAGCAGTTCTTC
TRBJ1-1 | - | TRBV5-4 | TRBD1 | CASSHDRGNTEAFF | TGTGCCAGCAGCCATGACAGGGGGAACACTGAAGCTTTCTTT
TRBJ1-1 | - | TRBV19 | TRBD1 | CASRRTGMTFF | TGTGCCAGTAGGAGGACAGGGATGACTTTCTTT
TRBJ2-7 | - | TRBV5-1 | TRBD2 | CASSLVAGGSYEQYF | TGCGCCAGCAGCTTAGTAGCGGGAGGTTCCTACGAGCAGTACTTC
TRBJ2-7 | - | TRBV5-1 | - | CASSLAWDGPYEQYF | TGCGCCAGCAGCTTGGCCTGGGACGGCCCCTACGAGCAGTACTTC
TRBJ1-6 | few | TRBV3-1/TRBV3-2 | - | CASSQVLRVGNSPLHF | TGTGCCAGCAGCCAAGTTCTCAGGGTGGGAAATTCACCCCTCCACTTT
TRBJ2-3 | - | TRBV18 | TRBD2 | CASSPPASGRAKDTQYF | TGTGCCAGCTCACCACCGGCTAGCGGGAGGGCCAAGGATACGCAGTATTTT
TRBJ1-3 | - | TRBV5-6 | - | CASSSGTPGNTIYF | TGTGCCAGCAGCTCCGGGACTCCTGGAAACACCATATATTTT
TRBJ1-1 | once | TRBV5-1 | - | CASSLWWVNTEAFF | TGCGCCAGCAGCTTGTGGTGGGTTAACACTGAAGCTTTCTTT
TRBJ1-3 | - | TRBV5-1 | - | CASSVGGRTRNTIYF | TGCGCCAGCAGCGTTGGAGGACGGACTAGGAACACCATATATTTT
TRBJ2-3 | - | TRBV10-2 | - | CASSEASRTDTQYF | TGCGCCAGCAGTGAGGCTAGCCGCACAGATACGCAGTATTTT
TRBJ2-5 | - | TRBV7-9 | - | CASSLGIGDQETQYF | TGTGCCAGCAGCTTAGGAATCGGCGACCAAGAGACCCAGTACTTC
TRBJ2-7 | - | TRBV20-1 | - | CSASGGSSYEQYF | TGCAGTGCTAGTGGGGGGAGCTCCTACGAGCAGTACTTC
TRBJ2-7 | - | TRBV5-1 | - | CASSLGSGSYEQYF | TGCGCCAGCAGCTTGGGTAGCGGATCCTACGAGCAGTACTTC
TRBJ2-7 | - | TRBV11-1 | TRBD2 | CASSPGLAESSYEQYF | TGTGCCAGCAGCCCGGGACTAGCGGAGAGCTCCTACGAGCAGTACTTC
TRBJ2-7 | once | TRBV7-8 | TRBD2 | CASSLALADSYEQYF | TGTGCCAGCAGCTTAGCACTAGCGGACTCCTACGAGCAGTACTTC
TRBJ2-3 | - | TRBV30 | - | CAWSDDFTNTQYF | TGTGCCTGGAGTGACGACTTCACCAATACGCAGTATTTT
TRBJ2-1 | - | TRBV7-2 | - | CASSLGQQEQFF | TGTGCCAGCAGCTTAGGCCAGCAAGAGCAGTTCTTC
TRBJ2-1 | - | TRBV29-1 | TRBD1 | CSVGTGVNLRPNEQFF | TGCAGCGTAGGGACAGGGGTGAACTTACGGCCCAATGAGCAGTTCTTC
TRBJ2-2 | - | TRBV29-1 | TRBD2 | CSVVKSAGPGELFF | TGCAGCGTTGTGAAGTCAGCGGGGCCCGGGGAGCTGTTTTTT
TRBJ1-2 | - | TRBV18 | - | CASSPKAYGYTF | TGTGCCAGCTCACCCAAGGCCTATGGCTACACCTTC
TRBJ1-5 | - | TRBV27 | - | CASSKRNQPQHF | TGTGCCAGCAGCAAGAGAAATCAGCCCCAGCATTTT
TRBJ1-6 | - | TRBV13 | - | CASSFDSGSGSPLHF | TGTGCCAGCAGCTTTGATTCAGGAAGCGGTTCACCCCTCCACTTT
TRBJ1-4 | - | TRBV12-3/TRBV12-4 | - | CASSRQGEKLFF | TGTGCCAGCAGTCGACAAGGAGAAAAACTGTTTTTT
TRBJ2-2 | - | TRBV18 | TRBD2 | CASSPNHNVGLAGTGELFF | TGTGCCAGCTCACCAAACCATAACGTCGGACTAGCGGGAACCGGGGAGCTGTTTTTT
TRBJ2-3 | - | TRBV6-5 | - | CASSYSSSTDTQYF | TGTGCCAGCAGTTACTCCTCTAGCACAGATACGCAGTATTTT
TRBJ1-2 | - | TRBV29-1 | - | CSVKQEGYTF | TGCAGCGTAAAACAGGAGGGCTACACCTTC
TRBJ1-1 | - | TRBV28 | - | CASSLNSEAFF | TGTGCCAGCAGTTTGAACTCTGAAGCTTTCTTT
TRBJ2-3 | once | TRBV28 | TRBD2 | CASSPDGLAGGKLNTQYF | TGTGCCAGCAGTCCTGACGGACTAGCGGGAGGGAAATTAAATACGCAGTATTTT
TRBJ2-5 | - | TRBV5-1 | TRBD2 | CASSLVGGSSQETQYF | TGCGCCAGCAGCTTGGTTGGCGGGAGTAGCCAAGAGACCCAGTACTTC
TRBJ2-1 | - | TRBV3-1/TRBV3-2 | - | CASSQDLPSPEQFF | TGTGCCAGCAGCCAAGATCTGCCTAGCCCTGAGCAGTTCTTC
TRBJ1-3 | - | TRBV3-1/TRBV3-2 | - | CASSQGQYGNTIYF | TGTGCCAGCAGCCAAGGGCAGTACGGAAACACCATATATTTT
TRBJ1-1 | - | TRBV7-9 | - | CASKQGVEAFF | TGTGCCAGTAAACAGGGTGTAGAAGCTTTCTTT
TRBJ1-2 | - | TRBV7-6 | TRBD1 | CASSPRTGSDYGYTF | TGTGCCAGCAGCCCGCGGACAGGTTCCGATTATGGCTACACCTTC
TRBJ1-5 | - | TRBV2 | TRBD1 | CASSGTENQPQHF | TGTGCCAGCAGCGGGACAGAGAATCAGCCCCAGCATTTT
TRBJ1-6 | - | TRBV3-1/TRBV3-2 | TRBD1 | CASSQATGTNSPLHF | TGTGCCAGCAGCCAAGCGACAGGGACTAATTCACCCCTCCACTTT
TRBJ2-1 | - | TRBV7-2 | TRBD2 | CASSWTSAGSYNEQFF | TGTGCCAGCAGCTGGACTAGCGCCGGGTCCTACAATGAGCAGTTCTTC
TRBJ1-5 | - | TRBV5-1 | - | CASSFSEGDQPQHF | TGCGCCAGCAGCTTTTCGGAAGGGGACCAGCCCCAGCATTTT
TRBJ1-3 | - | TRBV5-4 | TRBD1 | CASSLVQGASLKGNTIYF | TGTGCCAGCAGCTTGGTCCAGGGGGCTTCTCTAAAGGGAAACACCATATATTTT
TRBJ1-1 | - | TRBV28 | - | CASSQQQGWNTEAFF | TGTGCCAGCAGTCAACAGCAGGGGTGGAACACTGAAGCTTTCTTT
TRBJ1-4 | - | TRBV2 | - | CASSEGQLNEKLFF | TGTGCCAGCAGTGAAGGACAGCTTAATGAAAAACTGTTTTTT